The 5 T cell receptor beta chains presented below share a single source sample, sequenced in a study of blood T cell repertoires in COVID-19. Sequencing used immunoSEQ multiplex PCR; TCRdb keeps in-frame clones, though not all of them. The sample contains roughly 360,000 clones, approximately 89% of which appear only once. Sequencing input: PBMCs or T cells enriched from blood (not recorded which). These receptors all come from a man in his thirties or forties who had recovered from COVID-19.

The chain recombines TRBV18 with TRBJ1-1; TRBD1 might be the D (5 bases). CDR3 length equals 13 residues. Germline values: CDR1 KGHSH, CDR2 LQKENI. The ends were cut back, 3 bases at V and 8 bases at J, with 13 bases in the middle. CDR3 DNA sequence: TGTGCCAGCTCACCCACCTTACAGGTAGAAGCTTTCTTT. This encodes CASSPTLQVEAFF.

This chain connects TRBV7-9 to TRBJ2-4, with TRBD2 matching over 10 bases. Germline loops: CDR1 SEHNR, CDR2 FQNEAQ (reference sequence). Losses at the gene ends were 5 bases for V and 4 bases for J; bases not matched to a gene: 2. The CDR3 spans 14 residues. The CDR3 DNA reads TGTGCCAGCAGCCGGACTAGCGGTAAAAACATTCAGTACTTC. This translates into CASSRTSGKNIQYF.

There are a few counts of this clone. V and J are TRBV27 and TRBJ1-1; 7 positions agree with TRBD1. V lost 1 base to trimming and J lost 3 bases; unmatched junction nucleotides: 11. The CDR3 is 17 amino acids. CDR1 is MNHEY, CDR2 SMNVEV, per germline (reference sequence). CDR3 in DNA: TGTGCCAGCAGTTTATACCGATTCCGGGACAGAGACACTGAAGCTTTCTTT. It yields the protein CASSLYRFRDRDTEAFF.

This chain joins TRBV30 and TRBJ2-3; 7 positions match TRBD2. The V and J ends lost 7 bases and 3 bases, in that order; junction bases with no gene match: 7. Germline CDR1 GTSNPN, CDR2 SVGIG (reference sequence). CDR3 length equals 13 residues. The CDR3 nucleotides are TGTGCCTTGACGGGGGGTTGGACAGATACGCAGTATTTT. Protein: CALTGGWTDTQYF.

The genes are TRBV21-1 and TRBJ1-5. TRBV21-1 is a pseudogene locus. The CDR3 has 15 residues. CDR3 sequence: CASIIGGRGNQPQHF. As DNA, the CDR3 is TGTGCCAGCATTATCGGGGGGAGGGGCAATCAGCCCCAGCATTTT.